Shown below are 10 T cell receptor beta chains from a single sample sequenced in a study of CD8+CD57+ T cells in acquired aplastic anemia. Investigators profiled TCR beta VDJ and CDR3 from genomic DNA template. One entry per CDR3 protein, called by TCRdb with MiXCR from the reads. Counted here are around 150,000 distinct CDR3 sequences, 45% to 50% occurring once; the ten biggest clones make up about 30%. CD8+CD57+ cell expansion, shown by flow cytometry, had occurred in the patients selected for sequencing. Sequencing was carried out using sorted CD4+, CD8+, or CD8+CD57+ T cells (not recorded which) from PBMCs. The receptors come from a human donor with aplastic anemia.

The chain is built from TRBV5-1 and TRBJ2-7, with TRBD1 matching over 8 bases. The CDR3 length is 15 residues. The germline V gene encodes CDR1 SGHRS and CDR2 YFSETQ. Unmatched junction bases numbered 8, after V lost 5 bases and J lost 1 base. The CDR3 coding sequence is TGCGCCAGCAGTCCCTGGACAGGGTTTTCCTACGAGCAGTACTTC. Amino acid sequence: CASSPWTGFSYEQYF.

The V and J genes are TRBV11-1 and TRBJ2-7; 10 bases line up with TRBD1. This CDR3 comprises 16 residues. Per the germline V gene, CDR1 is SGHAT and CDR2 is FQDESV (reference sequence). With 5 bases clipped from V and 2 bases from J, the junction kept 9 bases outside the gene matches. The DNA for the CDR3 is TGTGCCAGCAGCCACATCGGACAGGGGGTAACCTACGAGCAGTACTTC. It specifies CASSHIGQGVTYEQYF. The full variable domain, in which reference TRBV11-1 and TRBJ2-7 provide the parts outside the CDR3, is EAEVAQSPRYKITEKSQAVAFWCDPISGHATLYWYRQILGQGPELLVQFQDESVVDDSQLPKDRFSAERLKGVDSTLKIQPAELGDSAMYLCASSHIGQGVTYEQYFGPGTRLTVT.

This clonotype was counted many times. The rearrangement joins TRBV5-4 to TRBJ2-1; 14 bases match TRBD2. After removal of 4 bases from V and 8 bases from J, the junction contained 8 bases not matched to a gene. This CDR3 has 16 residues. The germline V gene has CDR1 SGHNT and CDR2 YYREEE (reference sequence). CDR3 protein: CASSVTSGRAIDEQFF. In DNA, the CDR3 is TGTGCCAGCAGCGTGACTAGCGGGAGGGCTATCGATGAGCAGTTCTTC.

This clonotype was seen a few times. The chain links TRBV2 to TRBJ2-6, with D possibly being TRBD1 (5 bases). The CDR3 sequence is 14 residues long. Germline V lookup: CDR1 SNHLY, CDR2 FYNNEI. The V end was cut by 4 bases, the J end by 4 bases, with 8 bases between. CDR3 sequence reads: CASSAGSGANVLTF. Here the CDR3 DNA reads TGTGCCAGCAGTGCAGGGTCGGGGGCCAACGTCCTGACTTTC. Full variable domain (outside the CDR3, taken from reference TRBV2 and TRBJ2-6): EPEVTQTPSHQVTQMGQEVILRCVPISNHLYFYWYRQILGQKVEFLVSFYNNEISEKSEIFDDQFSVERPDGSNFTLKIRSTKLEDSAMYFCASSAGSGANVLTFGAGSRLTVL.

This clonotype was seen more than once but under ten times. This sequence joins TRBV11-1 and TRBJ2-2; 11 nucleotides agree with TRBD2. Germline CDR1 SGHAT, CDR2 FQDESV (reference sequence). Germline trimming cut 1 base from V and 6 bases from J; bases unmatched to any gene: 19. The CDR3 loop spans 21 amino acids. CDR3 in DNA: TGTGCCAGCAGCTTAGGGGTTAGCGGTACTAGCGGGAGAAGAAATCCCGGGGAGCTGTTTTTT. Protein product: CASSLGVSGTSGRRNPGELFF.

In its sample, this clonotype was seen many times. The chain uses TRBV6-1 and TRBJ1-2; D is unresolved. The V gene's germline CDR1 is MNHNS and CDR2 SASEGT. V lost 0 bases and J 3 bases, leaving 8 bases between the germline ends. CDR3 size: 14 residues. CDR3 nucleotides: TGTGCCAGCAGTGAAGCGGGCACATACTATGGCTACACCTTC. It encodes CASSEAGTYYGYTF.

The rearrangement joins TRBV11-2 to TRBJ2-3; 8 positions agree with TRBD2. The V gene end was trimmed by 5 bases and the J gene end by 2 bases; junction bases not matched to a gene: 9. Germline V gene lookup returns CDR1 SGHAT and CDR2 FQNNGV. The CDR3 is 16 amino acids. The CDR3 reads CASSVGSSGATDTQYF. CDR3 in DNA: TGTGCCAGCAGCGTAGGGAGTAGCGGGGCCACAGATACGCAGTATTTT.

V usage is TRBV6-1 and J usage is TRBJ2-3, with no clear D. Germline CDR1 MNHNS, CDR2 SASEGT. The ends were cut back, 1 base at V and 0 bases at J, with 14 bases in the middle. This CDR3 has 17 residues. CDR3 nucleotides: TGTGCCAGCAGTGAAGGGTTGGGCAGTCCAAGCACAGATACGCAGTATTTT. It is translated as CASSEGLGSPSTDTQYF.

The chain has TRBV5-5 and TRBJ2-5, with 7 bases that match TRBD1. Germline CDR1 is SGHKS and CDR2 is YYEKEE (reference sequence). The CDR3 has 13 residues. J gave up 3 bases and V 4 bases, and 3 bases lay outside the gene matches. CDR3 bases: TGTGCCAGCAGCCCAACAGGGGAAGAGACCCAGTACTTC. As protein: CASSPTGEETQYF. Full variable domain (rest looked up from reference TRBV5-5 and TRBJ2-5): DAGVTQSPTHLIKTRGQQVTLRCSPISGHKSVSWYQQVLGQGPQFIFQYYEKEERGRGNFPDRFSARQFPNYSSELNVNALLLGDSALYLCASSPTGEETQYFGPGTRLLVL.

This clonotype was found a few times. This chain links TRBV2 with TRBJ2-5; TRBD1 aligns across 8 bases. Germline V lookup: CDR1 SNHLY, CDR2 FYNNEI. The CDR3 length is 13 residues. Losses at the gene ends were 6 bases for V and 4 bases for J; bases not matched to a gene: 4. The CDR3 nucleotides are TGTGCCAGCAGCCAAGACAGGGGAGAGACCCAGTACTTC. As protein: CASSQDRGETQYF.